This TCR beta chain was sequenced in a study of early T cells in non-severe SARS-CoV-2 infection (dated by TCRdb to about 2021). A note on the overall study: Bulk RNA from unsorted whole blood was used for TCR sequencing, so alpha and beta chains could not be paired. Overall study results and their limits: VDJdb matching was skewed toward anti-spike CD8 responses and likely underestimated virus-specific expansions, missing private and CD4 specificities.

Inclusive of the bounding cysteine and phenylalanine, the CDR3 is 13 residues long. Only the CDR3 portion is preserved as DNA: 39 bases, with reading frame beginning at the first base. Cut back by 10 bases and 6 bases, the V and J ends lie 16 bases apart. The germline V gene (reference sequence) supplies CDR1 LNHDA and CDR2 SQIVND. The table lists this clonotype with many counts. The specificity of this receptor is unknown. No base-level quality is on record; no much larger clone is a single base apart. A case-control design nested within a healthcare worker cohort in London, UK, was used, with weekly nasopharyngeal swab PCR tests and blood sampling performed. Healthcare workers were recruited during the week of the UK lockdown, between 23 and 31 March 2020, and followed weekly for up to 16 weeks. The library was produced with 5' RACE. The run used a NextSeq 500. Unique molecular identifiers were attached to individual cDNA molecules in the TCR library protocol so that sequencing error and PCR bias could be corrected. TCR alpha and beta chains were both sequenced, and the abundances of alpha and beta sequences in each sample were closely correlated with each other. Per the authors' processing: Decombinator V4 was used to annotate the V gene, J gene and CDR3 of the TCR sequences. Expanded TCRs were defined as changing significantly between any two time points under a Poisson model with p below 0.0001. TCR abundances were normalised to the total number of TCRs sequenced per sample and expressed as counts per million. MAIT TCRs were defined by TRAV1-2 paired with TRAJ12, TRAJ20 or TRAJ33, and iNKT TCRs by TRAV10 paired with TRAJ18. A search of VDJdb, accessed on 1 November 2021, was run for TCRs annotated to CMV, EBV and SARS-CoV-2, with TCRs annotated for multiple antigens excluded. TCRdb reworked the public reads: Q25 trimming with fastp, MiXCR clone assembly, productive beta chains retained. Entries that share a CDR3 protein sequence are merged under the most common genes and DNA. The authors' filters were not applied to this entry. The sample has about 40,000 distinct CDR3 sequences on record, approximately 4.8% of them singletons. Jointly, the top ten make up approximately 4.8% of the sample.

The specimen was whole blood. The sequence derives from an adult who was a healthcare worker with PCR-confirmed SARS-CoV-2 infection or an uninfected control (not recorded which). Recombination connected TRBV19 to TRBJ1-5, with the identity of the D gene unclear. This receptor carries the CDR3 CATTRGGPQPQHF. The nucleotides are TGTGCCACCACTCGAGGCGGACCTCAGCCCCAGCATTTT.